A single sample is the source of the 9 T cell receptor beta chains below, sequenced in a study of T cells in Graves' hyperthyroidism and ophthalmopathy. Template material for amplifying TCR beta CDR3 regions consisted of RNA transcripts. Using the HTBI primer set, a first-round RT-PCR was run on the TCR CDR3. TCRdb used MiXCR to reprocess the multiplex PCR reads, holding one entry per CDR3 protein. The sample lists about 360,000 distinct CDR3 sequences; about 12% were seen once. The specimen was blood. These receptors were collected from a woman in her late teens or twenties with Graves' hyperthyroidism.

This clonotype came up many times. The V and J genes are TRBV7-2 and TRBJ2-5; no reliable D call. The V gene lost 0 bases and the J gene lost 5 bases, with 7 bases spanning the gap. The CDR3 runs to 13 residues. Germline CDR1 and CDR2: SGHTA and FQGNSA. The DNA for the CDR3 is TGTGCCAGCAGCTTAGCGGAAGGGGAGACCCAGTACTTC. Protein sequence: CASSLAEGETQYF.

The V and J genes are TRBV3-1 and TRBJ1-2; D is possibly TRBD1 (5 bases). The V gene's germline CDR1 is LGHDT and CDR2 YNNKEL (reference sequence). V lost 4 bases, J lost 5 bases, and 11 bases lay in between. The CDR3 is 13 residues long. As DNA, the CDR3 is TGTGCCAGCAGCCCCGATGGGGCATATGGCTACACCTTC. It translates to CASSPDGAYGYTF.

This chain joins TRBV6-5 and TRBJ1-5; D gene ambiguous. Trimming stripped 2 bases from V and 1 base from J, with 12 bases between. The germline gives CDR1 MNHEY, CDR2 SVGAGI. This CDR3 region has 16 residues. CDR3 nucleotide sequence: TGTGCCAGCAGTTACGGGTCGACCGAGAGCAATCAGCCCCAGCATTTT. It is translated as CASSYGSTESNQPQHF.

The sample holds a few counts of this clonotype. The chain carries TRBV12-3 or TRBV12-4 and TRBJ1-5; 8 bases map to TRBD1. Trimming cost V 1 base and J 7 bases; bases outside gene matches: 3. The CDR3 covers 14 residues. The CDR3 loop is CASSLGPGGQPQHF. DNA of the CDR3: TGTGCCAGCAGTTTAGGCCCAGGGGGCCAGCCCCAGCATTTT.

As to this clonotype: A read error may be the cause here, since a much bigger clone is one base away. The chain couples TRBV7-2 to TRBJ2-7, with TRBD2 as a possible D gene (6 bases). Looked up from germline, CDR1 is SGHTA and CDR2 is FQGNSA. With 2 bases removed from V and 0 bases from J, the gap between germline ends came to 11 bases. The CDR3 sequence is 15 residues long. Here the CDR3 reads CASSLKGDFSYEQYF. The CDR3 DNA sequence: TGTGCCAGCAGCTTAAAAGGGGACTTCTCCTACGAGCAGTACTTC. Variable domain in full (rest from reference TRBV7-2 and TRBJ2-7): GAGVSQSPSNKVTEKGKDVELRCDPISGHTALYWYRQSLGQGLEFLIYFQGNSAPDKSGLPSDRFSAERTGGSVSTLTIQRTQQEDSAVYLCASSLKGDFSYEQYFGPGTRLTVT.

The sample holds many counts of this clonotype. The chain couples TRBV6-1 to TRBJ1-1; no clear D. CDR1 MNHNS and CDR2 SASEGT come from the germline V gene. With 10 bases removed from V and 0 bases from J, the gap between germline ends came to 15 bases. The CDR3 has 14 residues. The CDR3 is CATPSASMNTEAFF. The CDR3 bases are TGTGCCACCCCCTCGGCGTCCATGAACACTGAAGCTTTCTTT.

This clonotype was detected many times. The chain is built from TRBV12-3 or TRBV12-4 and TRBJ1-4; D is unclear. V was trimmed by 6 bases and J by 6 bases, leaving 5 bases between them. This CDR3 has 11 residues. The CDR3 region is CASRRDEKLFF. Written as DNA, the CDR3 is TGTGCCAGCAGGCGGGATGAAAAACTGTTTTTT.

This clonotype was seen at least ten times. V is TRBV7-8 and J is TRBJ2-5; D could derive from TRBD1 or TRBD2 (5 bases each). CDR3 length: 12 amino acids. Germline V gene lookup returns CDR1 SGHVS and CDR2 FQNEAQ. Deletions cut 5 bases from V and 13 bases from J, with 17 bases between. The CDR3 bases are TGTGCCAGCAGCCCAATGGGGACGGATTTGTACTTC. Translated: CASSPMGTDLYF.

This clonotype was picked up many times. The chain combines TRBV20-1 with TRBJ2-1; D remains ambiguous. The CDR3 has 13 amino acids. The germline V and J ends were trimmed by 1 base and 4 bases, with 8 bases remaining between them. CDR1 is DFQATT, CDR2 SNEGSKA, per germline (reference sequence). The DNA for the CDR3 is TGCAGTGCTAGAGCCGGGTTTTACAATGAGCAGTTCTTC. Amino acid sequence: CSARAGFYNEQFF.